This TCR beta chain was identified during a study of blood T cell repertoires in COVID-19. Original handling: Quantification of nucleated cells was approximated via reference gene primer amplification. TCRdb's copy holds only in-frame clones and misses some; the assay was immunoSEQ multiplex PCR. That table gives V, J and clone size, and the DNA gave D and trimming. Among under 300,000 clones listed, about nine tenths were seen once. Enrolled through a virtual design, the participants were between 18 and 89 years of age and came from 24 US areas. Symptom resolution, clearance, or two negative PCRs marked donors in Cohort 3 as recovered. V lost 6 bases and J 0 bases, leaving 12 bases between the germline ends. The CDR3 runs 14 residues. Germline V gene data show CDR1 as MNHEY and CDR2 as SMNVEV (reference sequence).

The rearrangement joins TRBV27 to TRBJ2-7; D ambiguous. The sample comprised PBMCs or T cells enriched from blood (not recorded which). The receptor was derived from a woman aged 60-70 years who had recovered from COVID-19. The CDR3 DNA sequence: TGTGCCAGCAGCGCGGTCAGCCTCTCCTACGAGCAGTACTTC. This encodes CASSAVSLSYEQYF.